This T cell receptor beta chain was documented in a study of molecular identifiers for immune sequencing clone quantification. Study-wide findings and caveats: Amid some 900,000 naive cells, spiked Jurkat TCR RNA from one cell was reportedly still detectable.

This clonotype was counted ten times or more. Its cognate antigen is unknown. This CDR3 contains 18 residues. Trimming took 5 bases from V and 0 from J; bases not matched to a gene: 9. Germline CDR1 reads SGHNT; CDR2 reads YYREEE (reference sequence). Each CDR3 protein gets one entry after TCRdb re-called the PCR reads with MiXCR. Among roughly 50,000 distinct CDR3 sequences, roughly 24% were seen once, and the ten largest hold 1.5% to 2%. Sequenced input: naive CD8+ T cells from blood, with Jurkat cell RNA spiked in. Regarding subset: FACS-sorted CD8+CD4-CCR7+CD45RA+ naive T cells. The TCR was taken from a human donor in good health. Some libraries in this study had Jurkat cell RNA spiked in. This chain links TRBV5-4 with TRBJ2-3; TRBD2 matches 13 bases. The CDR3 sequence: CASSGLAGESTSTDTQYF. CDR3 nucleotides: TGTGCCAGCAGTGGACTAGCGGGGGAATCAACTAGCACAGATACGCAGTATTTT. Drawing the rest from reference TRBV5-4 and TRBJ2-3, the complete variable domain is ETGVTQSPTHLIKTRGQQVTLRCSSQSGHNTVSWYQQALGQGPQFIFQYYREEENGRGNFPPRFSGLQFPNYSSELNVNALELDDSALYLCASSGLAGESTSTDTQYFGPGTRLTVL.